This T cell receptor beta chain was found in a study of control samples from healthy donors and cancer patients. Data came from immunoSEQ multiplex PCR; TCRdb stores just in-frame clones and leaves some out. This sample has 140,000 to 150,000 clones, with roughly nine tenths found just once. The V end was cut by 8 bases, the J end by 0 bases, with 10 bases between. The CDR3 is made up of 13 amino acids. This receptor was obtained from a man aged 25-45 years in good health. V is TRBV12-3 or TRBV12-4 and J is TRBJ1-1; D call uncertain. The sequenced sample consisted of blood. CDR3 nucleotide sequence: TGTGCCAGCTCCGGGAGCCTGAACACTGAAGCTTTCTTT. Protein: CASSGSLNTEAFF.